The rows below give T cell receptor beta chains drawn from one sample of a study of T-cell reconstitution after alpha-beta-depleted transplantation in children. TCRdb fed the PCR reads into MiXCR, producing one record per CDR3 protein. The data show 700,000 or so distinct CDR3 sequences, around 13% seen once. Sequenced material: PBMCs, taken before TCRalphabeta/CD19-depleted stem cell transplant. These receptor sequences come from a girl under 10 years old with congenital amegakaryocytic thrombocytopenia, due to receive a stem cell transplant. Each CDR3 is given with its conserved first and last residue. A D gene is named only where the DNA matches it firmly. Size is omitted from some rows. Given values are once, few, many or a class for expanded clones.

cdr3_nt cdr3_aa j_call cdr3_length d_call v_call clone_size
TGTGCCAGCAGTGAACAGGGTCAACTGTTTTTT CASSEQGQLFF TRBJ1-4 11 - TRBV6-5 many
TGCGCCAGCAGCTTGAGTGGGGCAGCCCAAGAGACCCAGTACTTC CASSLSGAAQETQYF TRBJ2-5 15 - TRBV5-1 many
TGTGCCACCAGCAGAGATACTCTGAGCGCTAGGGGGGGCGAGCAGTACTTC CATSRDTLSARGGEQYF TRBJ2-7 17 - TRBV15 -
TGTGCCAGCAGCAAAGGGACATCTCTCACCGGGGAGCTGTTTTTT CASSKGTSLTGELFF TRBJ2-2 15 - TRBV7-7 -
TGTGCCAGCAGTGAACTTACGGGACAGGGGAACGAAAAACTGTTTTTT CASSELTGQGNEKLFF TRBJ1-4 16 TRBD1 TRBV6-1 few
TGCAGCGTTGAAATGACCGGGACAGGTTATGGCTACACCTTC CSVEMTGTGYGYTF TRBJ1-2 14 TRBD1 TRBV29-1 many
TGTGCCAGCATCACCTCCGACAGTAATCAGCCCCAGCATTTT CASITSDSNQPQHF TRBJ1-5 14 - TRBV6-1 many
TGTGCCAGCAGCTGGGGCCGACTAGCGGGAGGGCTGAATGAGCAGTTCTTC CASSWGRLAGGLNEQFF TRBJ2-1 17 TRBD2 TRBV7-2 many
TGTGCCAGCAGCTTAACGGCGGTTACCGAGCAGTACTTC CASSLTAVTEQYF TRBJ2-7 13 - TRBV7-3 -
TGTGCCAGCAGCCGCGAGGAAGCTGAAGCTTTCTTT CASSREEAEAFF TRBJ1-1 12 - TRBV7-9 many
TGCAGTGCTAGAGTACGGGGGGGAGAGACCCAGTACTTC CSARVRGGETQYF TRBJ2-5 13 TRBD2 TRBV20-1 few
TGTGCCAGCAGCGTCACAGGGAATTCCTACAATGAGCAGTTCTTC CASSVTGNSYNEQFF TRBJ2-1 15 - TRBV9 many
TGTGCCAGCCGGGGACCCAGCACAGATACGCAGTATTTT CASRGPSTDTQYF TRBJ2-3 13 - TRBV6-1 many
TGTGCCAGCAGCTTATGGGGTCCCACAGATACGCAGTATTTT CASSLWGPTDTQYF TRBJ2-3 14 - TRBV7-3 -
TGTGCCAGCAGCTTAACGCCAGGGAGAAACTATGGCTACACCTTC CASSLTPGRNYGYTF TRBJ1-2 15 - TRBV7-9 -
TGTGCCAGCAGCAGGCGTGAGGGGAATTCACCCCTCCACTTT CASSRREGNSPLHF TRBJ1-6 14 - TRBV12-3/TRBV12-4 many
TGTGCCAGCTCACCACTTCCAGAAAAATACGAGCAGTACTTC CASSPLPEKYEQYF TRBJ2-7 14 - TRBV18 once
TGTGCCAGCAGGCAACGACAGGGGGGAAGGACTGAAGCTTTCTTT CASRQRQGGRTEAFF TRBJ1-1 15 TRBD1 TRBV7-2 few
TGTGCCAGCAGCTTGGCGGGGGGCGGGGACGCAGATACGCAGTATTTT CASSLAGGGDADTQYF TRBJ2-3 16 TRBD2 TRBV7-9 many
TGCGCCAGCATGCGAGGGAGGCACACCGGGGAGCTGTTTTTT CASMRGRHTGELFF TRBJ2-2 14 - TRBV5-1 -
TGCAGCGTTGAGCCCCGACTAGCGGGAGAACTCAATGAGCAGTTCTTC CSVEPRLAGELNEQFF TRBJ2-1 16 TRBD2 TRBV29-1 many
TGTGCCACAGGGGCCTCGAACCTCGATACGCAGTATTTT CATGASNLDTQYF TRBJ2-3 13 - TRBV28 few
TGCGCCAGCAGCTTGGTGGCTAGTTCCTCCTACGAGCAGTACTTC CASSLVASSSYEQYF TRBJ2-7 15 - TRBV5-1 few
TGTGCCAGCAGAGAACAGGGCCTGGGGTACTTC CASREQGLGYF TRBJ2-7 11 - TRBV2 few
TGCGCCAGCAGCTTGTTAGGAATAGATACGCAGTATTTT CASSLLGIDTQYF TRBJ2-3 13 - TRBV5-1 many
TGTGCCAGCTCTCCCAGGGGGCTGGTCCAGCCCCAGCATTTT CASSPRGLVQPQHF TRBJ1-5 14 TRBD1 TRBV19 few
TGTGCCACCAGTCCGGAGATCAGCCACAATGAGCAGTTCTTC CATSPEISHNEQFF TRBJ2-1 14 - TRBV15 many
TGTGCCAGCAGTTTATCGGGCGAAGGTCAGCCCCAGCATTTT CASSLSGEGQPQHF TRBJ1-5 14 - TRBV12-3/TRBV12-4 -
TGTGCCAGCAGCCTCGAGGGACTAGCTAGCACAGATACGCAGTATTTT CASSLEGLASTDTQYF TRBJ2-3 16 TRBD2 TRBV5-5 many
TGTGCCAGCAGCTTAGGTCCCCGGAGCTTTACTTCACCCCTCCACTTT CASSLGPRSFTSPLHF TRBJ1-6 16 - TRBV11-2 -
TGTGCCATCAGCTTAGCGGGGGGTTCGAACACCGGGGAGCTGTTTTTT CAISLAGGSNTGELFF TRBJ2-2 16 TRBD2 TRBV7-2 -
TGCGCCAGCAATTCCGGCGGGAGCCCCCACGAGCAGTACTTC CASNSGGSPHEQYF TRBJ2-7 14 TRBD2 TRBV5-1 few
TGTGCCAGCAGCTTAGCACAGAGCTCCTATAATTCACCCCTCCACTTT CASSLAQSSYNSPLHF TRBJ1-6 16 - TRBV7-8 -
TGTGCCAGCAGCCCTAGGACTAGAATCTACGAGCAGTACTTC CASSPRTRIYEQYF TRBJ2-7 14 TRBD2 TRBV7-6 few
TGTGCCAGCAGTTACTCGATGGGTTCTGGGGCCAACGTCCTGACTTTC CASSYSMGSGANVLTF TRBJ2-6 16 - TRBV6-5 many
TGCAGCGTGATACCGGGACAGAAATACAATGAGCAGTTCTTC CSVIPGQKYNEQFF TRBJ2-1 14 TRBD1 TRBV29-1 many
TGTGCCAGCAGTTTCCCGGGGACTTTCAATGAGCAGTTCTTC CASSFPGTFNEQFF TRBJ2-1 14 - TRBV28 many
TGCGCCAGCAGCTTGGACGTTCTGGCTCAAGAGACCCAGTACTTC CASSLDVLAQETQYF TRBJ2-5 15 - TRBV5-1 many
TGTGCCAGCACTCCCTGGGGGTTGAGCTCCTACAATGAGCAGTTCTTC CASTPWGLSSYNEQFF TRBJ2-1 16 - TRBV6-2/TRBV6-3 -
TGCTGTGCTAGACCTTCCGTAGCGGGAGCGCCAGGCAATGAGCAGTTCTTC CCARPSVAGAPGNEQFF TRBJ2-1 17 TRBD2 TRBV20-1 -
TGCAGCGTAGGGGACCAGATTAATCAGCCCCAGCATTTT CSVGDQINQPQHF TRBJ1-5 13 - TRBV29-1 many
TGTGCCAGCAGTGATGACTGGCGGCACGAGCAGTACTTC CASSDDWRHEQYF TRBJ2-7 13 - TRBV12-3/TRBV12-4 many
TGCGCCAGCAGCCAAGAACAAACCGGGACAGGGGCCTACGAGCAGTACTTC CASSQEQTGTGAYEQYF TRBJ2-7 17 TRBD1 TRBV4-1 -
TGTGCCAGCAGCTTAGTTCTAGACACCGGGGAGCTGTTTTTT CASSLVLDTGELFF TRBJ2-2 14 - TRBV7-7 -
TGTGCCAGCAGCAGGGACACCGGGGCAGATACGCAGTATTTT CASSRDTGADTQYF TRBJ2-3 14 - TRBV28 many
TGCAGTGCCGCTGGGGCTGAGGCCTCCTACGAGCAGTACTTC CSAAGAEASYEQYF TRBJ2-7 14 - TRBV20-1 few
TGTGCCAGCAGGATGATAGGCCAAGAGACCCAGTACTTC CASRMIGQETQYF TRBJ2-5 13 - TRBV12-3/TRBV12-4 few
TGCAGTGCTAGAGATTCCGCGGGAGGGTCTTACGAGCAGTACTTC CSARDSAGGSYEQYF TRBJ2-7 15 TRBD2 TRBV20-1 many
TGCAGCGTTACCCTAGCGAGACTTACCAATGAGCAGTTCTTC CSVTLARLTNEQFF TRBJ2-1 14 - TRBV29-1 -
TGTGCCAGCAGTTTTGTACAGGGGTTCTACGAGCAGTACTTC CASSFVQGFYEQYF TRBJ2-7 14 TRBD1 TRBV27 many
TGCAGTGCCGTGCCCTGGAACACTGAAGCTTTCTTT CSAVPWNTEAFF TRBJ1-1 12 - TRBV20-1 many
TGCAGCGCGGTTCGAGGGAGGGCCCGGGGGTACGAGCAGTACTTC CSAVRGRARGYEQYF TRBJ2-7 15 TRBD2 TRBV29-1 -
TGTGCCAGCAGCCACGGACAGGTTGCCTACGAGCAGTACTTC CASSHGQVAYEQYF TRBJ2-7 14 TRBD1 TRBV7-3 few
TGTGCCAGCAGCTTGGGGCTGGGATGCTACGAGCAGTACTTC CASSLGLGCYEQYF TRBJ2-7 14 - TRBV5-6 once
TGTGCCAGCACCTCCGGCGGAAACAATGAGCAGTTCTTC CASTSGGNNEQFF TRBJ2-1 13 - TRBV12-3/TRBV12-4 -
TGCGCCAGCAGCGGTGGACAGGGTAGCAATCAGCCCCAGCATTTT CASSGGQGSNQPQHF TRBJ1-5 15 TRBD1 TRBV4-1 many
TGTGCCACCAGCAGAGATCACGTCAGGGAGGGGACTTTC CATSRDHVREGTF TRBJ2-7 13 TRBD2 TRBV15 few
TGCAGTGCTAGAGCCGAGGGGACGGTTAATTCACCCCTCCACTTT CSARAEGTVNSPLHF TRBJ1-6 15 - TRBV20-1 many